A single sample is the source of the 5 T cell receptor beta chains below, sequenced in a study of CD8+ T cells in alopecia areata. Sequencing used cDNA as its template, made by extracting RNA and reverse transcribing it. Clones were sequenced by immunoSEQ multiplex PCR, and TCRdb holds only the in-frame ones, with some missing. The data contain around 120,000 clones, about 51% of them singletons. Sequencing used NKG2D-low CD8+ T cells sorted from blood. These receptor sequences come from a human donor with alopecia areata.

The V and J genes are TRBV29-1 and TRBJ2-5; D not resolved. Germline CDR1 is SQVTM and CDR2 is ANQGSEA. The V gene lost 3 bases and the J gene lost 2 bases, with 7 bases spanning the gap. This CDR3 region has 12 residues. The CDR3 protein is CSVEAGQETQYF. CDR3 sequence (DNA): TGCAGCGTTGAGGCAGGTCAAGAGACCCAGTACTTC.

V is TRBV9 and J is TRBJ2-7; 9 positions agree with TRBD2. Trimming took 4 bases from V and 3 from J; bases not matched to a gene: 8. This CDR3 comprises 15 residues. CDR1 is SGDLS, CDR2 YYNGEE, per germline. CDR3 sequence (DNA): TGTGCCAGCAGCCCTAGCGGGAATAGGGGCTACGAGCAGTACTTC. Protein product: CASSPSGNRGYEQYF.

This clone was detected a few times. A clone one base away is much larger, so this may be a read error. The sample holds other DNA sequences that translate to the same CDR3. The CDR3 loop is CASSQGTGDTDTQYF. The CDR3 region has the DNA TGCGCCAGCAGCCAAGGGACAGGGGACACAGATACGCAGTATTTT. V gene TRBV4-1 combines with J gene TRBJ2-3; 9 nucleotides align to TRBD1. Germline loops: CDR1 MGHRA, CDR2 YSYEKL. After removal of 1 base from V and 2 bases from J, the junction contained 1 base not matched to a gene. CDR3 length: 15 amino acids.

The chain links TRBV27 to TRBJ2-7; 7 nucleotides line up with TRBD1. CDR3 length: 13 amino acids. The V gene end was trimmed by 5 bases and the J gene end by 5 bases; junction bases not matched to a gene: 6. Germline values: CDR1 MNHEY, CDR2 SMNVEV (reference sequence). CDR3 nucleotides: TGTGCCAGCAGTCTCAGACAGGGCAACGAGCAGTACTTC. Translation gives CASSLRQGNEQYF.

The chain couples TRBV29-1 to TRBJ2-1, with 7 bases lining up with TRBD2. The CDR3 length is 16 residues. Germline V gives CDR1 SQVTM, CDR2 ANQGSEA. Trimming at V came to 3 bases and at J to 4 bases, leaving 12 bases not matched to a gene. CDR3 residues: CSVDVPERGGYNEQFF. CDR3 nucleotide sequence: TGCAGCGTTGACGTCCCAGAGCGGGGCGGGTACAATGAGCAGTTCTTC.